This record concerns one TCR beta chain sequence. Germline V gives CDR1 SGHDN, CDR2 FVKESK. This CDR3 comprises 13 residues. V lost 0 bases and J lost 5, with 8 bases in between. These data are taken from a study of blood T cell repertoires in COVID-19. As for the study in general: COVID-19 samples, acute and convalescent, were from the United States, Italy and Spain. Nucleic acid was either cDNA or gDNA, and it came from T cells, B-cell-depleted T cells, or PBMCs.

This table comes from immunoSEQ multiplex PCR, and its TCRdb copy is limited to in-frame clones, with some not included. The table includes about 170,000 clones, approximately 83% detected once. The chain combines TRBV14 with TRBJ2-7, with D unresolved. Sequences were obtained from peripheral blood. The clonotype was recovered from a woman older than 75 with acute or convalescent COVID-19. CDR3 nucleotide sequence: TGTGCCAGCAGCCAAGACGGTCGAGACGAGCAGTACTTC. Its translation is CASSQDGRDEQYF.